Following are 6 T cell receptor beta chains from one sample sequenced in a study of blood T cell repertoires in COVID-19 (TCRdb year 2020). Libraries were built with the immunoSEQ multiplex PCR assay. In TCRdb, the immuneACCESS table is reduced to in-frame sequences with V and J assigned. These tables do not hold every clone; where another copy was compared, an unresolved V gene accounts for under half, and the others remain unexplained. Here the sample has about 240,000 clones; around 85% occur a single time. Around 5.9% of the sample comes from the top ten. The sample taken for sequencing was peripheral blood. These receptors all come from a man aged 60 to 69 with acute or convalescent COVID-19.

This clone was detected a few times. The CDR3 spells CASSFAGGNQPQHF. For the CDR3, the DNA is TGTGCCAGCAGCTTCGCGGGGGGCAATCAGCCCCAGCATTTT. The V gene is TRBV5-6, the J gene TRBJ1-5, with D perhaps matching TRBD1 (5 bases). The CDR3 runs 14 residues. Looked up from germline, CDR1 is SGHDT and CDR2 is YYEEEE. Deletions cut 2 bases from V and 2 bases from J, with 8 bases between.

The J gene is TRBJ2-7, the V gene TRBV10-1; D is perhaps TRBD1 (6 bases). V lost 6 bases, J lost 1 base, and 19 bases lay in between. CDR1 is WNHNN and CDR2 is SYGVQD in the germline V gene (reference sequence). CDR3 length: 16 residues. CDR3 amino acids: CASSGTRRHQSYEQYF. As DNA, the CDR3 is TGCGCCAGCAGCGGGACACGGAGACACCAATCCTACGAGCAGTACTTC.

In its sample, this clone was seen once. This rearrangement joins TRBV10-3 to TRBJ1-1; D not resolved. The germline V gene encodes CDR1 ENHRY and CDR2 SYGVKD. V lost 8 bases and J 0 bases, leaving 13 bases between the germline ends. The CDR3 contains 14 residues. The CDR3 spells CAILDGDLNTEAFF. Written as DNA, the CDR3 is TGTGCCATCTTGGACGGGGATTTGAACACTGAAGCTTTCTTT.

J is TRBJ1-4 and V is TRBV30; the match to TRBD1 covers 8 bases. The CDR3 spans 13 residues. Germline V CDR1 and CDR2: GTSNPN, SVGIG (reference sequence). J gave up 8 bases and V 5 bases, and 7 bases lay outside the gene matches. CDR3 nucleotides: TGTGCCTGGTCCCAGGGGGCTGGGGAAAAACTGTTTTTT. Protein sequence: CAWSQGAGEKLFF.

The chain has TRBV9 and TRBJ1-2; unclear D gene. The CDR3 has 14 residues. Trimming took off 3 bases at V and 4 bases at J, with 13 bases between the two ends. Germline CDR1 SGDLS, CDR2 YYNGEE. The CDR3 sequence is CASSASARPYGYTF. The CDR3 bases are TGTGCCAGCAGCGCCTCTGCTAGACCCTATGGCTACACCTTC.

V and J are TRBV9 and TRBJ2-7; 7 bases are shared with TRBD2. There are 13 residues in the CDR3. V shed 7 bases and J 6 bases; nucleotides not matched to a gene: 10. CDR1 SGDLS and CDR2 YYNGEE come from the germline V gene. This CDR3 reads CASGGGRAREQYF. The CDR3, as DNA: TGTGCCAGCGGGGGAGGGAGGGCACGCGAGCAGTACTTC.